One and the same sample provided the 8 T cell receptor beta chains below, sequenced in a study of cytomegalovirus exposure and HLA in healthy donors. PCR used 60 Vbeta primers and 13 Jbeta primers. TCRdb keeps only in-frame clones here, not all; method: immunoSEQ multiplex PCR. This sample has around 220,000 clones; around 75% occur once, and the top ten carry 1.5% to 2%. The sequencing sample was made of PBMCs. These receptor sequences come from a woman in her 30s in good health and CMV-seronegative.

A remark on this clone: The sample holds other DNA sequences that translate to the same CDR3. The chain carries TRBV5-1 and TRBJ1-1; D remains ambiguous. CDR3 length equals 12 residues. Germline V CDR1 and CDR2: SGHRS, YFSETQ. V lost 0 bases and J 6 bases, leaving 6 bases between the germline ends. The CDR3 region has the DNA TGCGCCAGCAGCTTGGGGGCCTCTGAAGCTTTCTTT. Its translation: CASSLGASEAFF.

CDR3 region: CASSLGGRVSYNEQFF. The CDR3 DNA sequence: TGTGCCAGCAGCTTAGGAGGCAGGGTATCCTACAATGAGCAGTTCTTC. The chain has TRBV7-9 and TRBJ2-1; D is possibly TRBD1 (5 bases). Trimming took 1 base from V and 1 from J, leaving 11 bases between them. This CDR3 has 16 amino acids. The V gene's germline CDR1 is SEHNR and CDR2 FQNEAQ (reference sequence).

The genes are TRBV10-1 and TRBJ2-2; D is undetermined. The germline V gene encodes CDR1 WNHNN and CDR2 SYGVQD (reference sequence). With 5 bases removed from V and 3 bases from J, the gap between germline ends came to 7 bases. The CDR3 runs 13 residues. This CDR3 is CASSSIHTGELFF. Written as DNA, the CDR3 is TGCGCCAGCAGTTCTATACACACCGGGGAGCTGTTTTTT.

The CDR3 reads CASSVRTDNEKLFF. As DNA, the CDR3 is TGTGCCAGCAGTGTTAGGACTGATAATGAAAAACTGTTTTTT. This sequence joins TRBV2 and TRBJ1-4; no reliable D call. There are 14 residues in the CDR3. V lost 4 bases and J 4 bases, leaving 10 bases between the germline ends. Germline V gene lookup returns CDR1 SNHLY and CDR2 FYNNEI. The full variable domain, with the rest looked up from reference TRBV2 and TRBJ1-4, is EPEVTQTPSHQVTQMGQEVILRCVPISNHLYFYWYRQILGQKVEFLVSFYNNEISEKSEIFDDQFSVERPDGSNFTLKIRSTKLEDSAMYFCASSVRTDNEKLFFGSGTQLSVL.

To note about this clone: The CDR3 does not close with the conserved phenylalanine or tryptophan, likely indicating a read error. The chain has TRBV5-1 and TRBJ1-1, with TRBD1 matching over 9 bases. The germline gives CDR1 SGHRS, CDR2 YFSETQ. CDR3 length equals 16 residues. The CDR3 sequence: CSSSPVTGGMNTEAFL. The CDR3 DNA reads TGCTCCAGCAGCCCGGTGACAGGGGGAATGAACACTGAAGCTTTCTTG.

This clone appeared once. V gene TRBV30 combines with J gene TRBJ1-2, with a weak D call TRBD1 (5 bases). Deletions cut 1 base from V and 6 bases from J, with 12 bases between. CDR1 is GTSNPN, CDR2 SVGIG, per germline (reference sequence). The CDR3 has 13 amino acids. This CDR3 is CAWSARGSDGYTF. CDR3 sequence (DNA): TGTGCCTGGAGTGCCCGGGGGTCCGATGGCTACACCTTC.

The DNA of the CDR3 is TGTGCCAGCTCGCCTGGGACAGGGGGAACGGAGACCCAGTACTTC. It is translated as CASSPGTGGTETQYF. The V gene is TRBV18, the J gene TRBJ2-5; 11 bases are a match to TRBD1. With V trimmed by 6 bases and J by 5 bases, 8 bases remained unmatched. Per the germline V gene, CDR1 is KGHSH and CDR2 is LQKENI. This CDR3 comprises 15 residues.

The chain joins TRBV2 to TRBJ1-2; 7 bases are a match to TRBD1. Germline V gene data show CDR1 as SNHLY and CDR2 as FYNNEI. This CDR3 has 14 residues. Trimming cost V 5 bases and J 5 bases; bases outside gene matches: 8. DNA for the CDR3: TGTGCCAGCAGTCCCTGGGACAGTTCATATGGCTACACCTTC. Translating gives CASSPWDSSYGYTF.